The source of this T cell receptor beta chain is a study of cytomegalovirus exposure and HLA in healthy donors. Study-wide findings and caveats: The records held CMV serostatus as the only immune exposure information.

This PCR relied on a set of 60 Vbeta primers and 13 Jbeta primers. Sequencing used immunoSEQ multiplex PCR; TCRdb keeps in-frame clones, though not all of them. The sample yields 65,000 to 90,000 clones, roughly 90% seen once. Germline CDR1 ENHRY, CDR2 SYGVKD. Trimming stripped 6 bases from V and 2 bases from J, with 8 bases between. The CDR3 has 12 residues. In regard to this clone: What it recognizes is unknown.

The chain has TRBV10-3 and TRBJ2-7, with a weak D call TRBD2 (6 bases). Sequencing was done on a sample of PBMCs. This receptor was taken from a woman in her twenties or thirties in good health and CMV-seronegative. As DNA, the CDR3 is TGTGCCATCAGCCAGCGGGCCTACGAGCAGTACTTC. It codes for CAISQRAYEQYF.